This TCR beta chain appears in the sequencing data of a study of OX40 agonist ivuxolimab in advanced cancers. For the study at large: Patients were infused with ivuxolimab every 2 weeks at 0.01 to 10 mg/kg. Prior anti-PD-1, anti-PD-L1 or anti-CTLA-4 therapy did not bar entry, and approximately 40% had some. Study-wide results and caveats: Relative to CD4+, CD8+ T cells held more expanded clones on average.

Some clones are missing from TCRdb's copy, which holds only in-frame ones; the method was immunoSEQ multiplex PCR. The table records approximately 82,000 clones, around 85% of them present only once. The germline V gene encodes CDR1 LNHDA and CDR2 SQIVND (reference sequence). This CDR3 contains 19 residues. Trimming took 1 base from V and 0 from J, leaving 19 bases between them. On this clone: What it recognizes is unknown.

Baseline was the first blood sampling point, followed by cycle 4 day 1 and cycle 7 day 1. The sequence derives from an adult with an advanced solid tumor such as melanoma, head and neck, liver or kidney cancer. The rearrangement links TRBV19 to TRBJ1-5; TRBD1 might be the D (6 bases). Here the sequenced sample was CD4+ or CD8+ T cells sorted from blood, taken in a trial of the OX40 agonist ivuxolimab. The CDR3 loop is CASSIVRTARQLSNQPQHF. The DNA of the CDR3 is TGTGCCAGTAGTATAGTTCGGACAGCGAGACAACTTAGCAATCAGCCCCAGCATTTT.